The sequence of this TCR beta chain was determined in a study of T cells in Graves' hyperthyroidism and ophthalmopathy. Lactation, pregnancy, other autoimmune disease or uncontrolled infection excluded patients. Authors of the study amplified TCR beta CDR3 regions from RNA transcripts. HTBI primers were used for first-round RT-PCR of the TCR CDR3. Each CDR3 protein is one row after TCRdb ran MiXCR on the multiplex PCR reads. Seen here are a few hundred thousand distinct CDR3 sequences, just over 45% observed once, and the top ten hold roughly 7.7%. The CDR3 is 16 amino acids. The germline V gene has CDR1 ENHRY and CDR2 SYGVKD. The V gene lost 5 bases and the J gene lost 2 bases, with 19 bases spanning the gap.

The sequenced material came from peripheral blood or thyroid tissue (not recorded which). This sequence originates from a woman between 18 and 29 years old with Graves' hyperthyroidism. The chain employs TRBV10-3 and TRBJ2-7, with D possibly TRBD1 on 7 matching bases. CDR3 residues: CAISLGEGRGAYEQYF. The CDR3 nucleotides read TGTGCCATCAGTTTAGGTGAGGGCAGGGGGGCCTACGAGCAGTACTTC.